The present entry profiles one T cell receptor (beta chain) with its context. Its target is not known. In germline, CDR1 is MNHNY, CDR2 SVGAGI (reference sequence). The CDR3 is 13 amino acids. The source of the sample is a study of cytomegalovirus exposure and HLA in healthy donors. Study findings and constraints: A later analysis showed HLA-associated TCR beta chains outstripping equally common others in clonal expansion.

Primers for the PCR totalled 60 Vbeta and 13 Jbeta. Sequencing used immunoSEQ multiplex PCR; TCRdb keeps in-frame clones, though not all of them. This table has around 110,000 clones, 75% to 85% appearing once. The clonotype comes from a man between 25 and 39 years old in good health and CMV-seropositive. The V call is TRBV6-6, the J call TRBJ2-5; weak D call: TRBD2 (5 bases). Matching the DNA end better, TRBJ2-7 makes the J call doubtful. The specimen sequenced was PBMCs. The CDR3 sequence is CASSYSNSDEQYF. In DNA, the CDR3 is TGTGCCAGCAGTTACTCGAATAGCGACGAGCAGTACTTC.